This passage covers 30 T cell receptor beta chains from one sample sequenced in a study of blood T cell repertoires in COVID-19. Method: immunoSEQ multiplex PCR; TCRdb's copy keeps in-frame clones and lacks some. The table shows hundreds of thousands of clones, with roughly 90% occurring only once. Input material: PBMCs or T cells enriched from blood (not recorded which). The receptors were sampled from a man in his 60s who had recovered from COVID-19.

The genes are TRBV13 and TRBJ1-1; the D gene is possibly TRBD1 (6 bases). CDR1 and CDR2 (germline): PRHDT, FYEKMQ (reference sequence). CDR3 length: 15 residues. The germline V and J ends were trimmed by 2 bases and 1 base, with 11 bases remaining between them. CDR3 amino acids: CASSLHRGANTEAFF. CDR3 nucleotides: TGTGCCAGCAGCTTACACCGGGGGGCGAACACTGAAGCTTTCTTT.

The rearrangement links TRBV9 to TRBJ2-5; D is possibly TRBD1 (5 bases). CDR3 length: 14 residues. The ends were cut back, 3 bases at V and 0 bases at J, with 9 bases in the middle. Per germline, CDR1 SGDLS and CDR2 YYNGEE. The chain's CDR3 is CASSARTNQETQYF. CDR3 in DNA: TGTGCCAGCAGCGCCAGGACAAACCAAGAGACCCAGTACTTC.

This sequence joins TRBV15 and TRBJ1-5; 7 bases align to TRBD1. This CDR3 is built from 16 residues. V dropped 3 bases and J dropped 4; count of bases not matched to a gene: 9. The germline V gene has CDR1 LNHNV and CDR2 YYDKDF (reference sequence). CDR3 region: CATSREEDRLNQPQHF. The CDR3 DNA is TGTGCCACCAGCAGGGAAGAGGACAGGCTGAATCAGCCCCAGCATTTT. Full variable domain (rest looked up from reference TRBV15 and TRBJ1-5): DAMVIQNPRYQVTQFGKPVTLSCSQTLNHNVMYWYQQKSSQAPKLLFHYYDKDFNNEADTPDNFQSRRPNTSFCFLDIRSPGLGDTAMYLCATSREEDRLNQPQHFGDGTRLSIL.

CDR3 region: CASSMGGMGTEAFF. DNA of the CDR3: TGTGCCAGTAGTATGGGAGGGATGGGCACTGAAGCTTTCTTT. This chain joins TRBV19 and TRBJ1-1; D unresolved. This CDR3 has 14 amino acids. V was pared by 3 bases and J by 4 bases, with 12 bases between. CDR1 is LNHDA, CDR2 SQIVND, per germline (reference sequence).

The DNA of the CDR3 is TGTGCCAGCAGCTCTGGACAGGGGGACGCCACTGAAGCTTTCTTT. Protein product: CASSSGQGDATEAFF. The gene calls are TRBV11-3 and TRBJ1-1; 10 bases agree with TRBD1. The V segment lost 4 bases and the J segment 4 bases; nucleotides outside the gene matches: 6. The length of the CDR3 is 15 residues. CDR1 SGHNT and CDR2 YENEEA come from the germline V gene.

This rearrangement joins TRBV4-1 to TRBJ2-3; 15 positions agree with TRBD2. V was clipped by 4 bases and J by 3 bases; unmatched bases: 11. CDR3 length equals 19 residues. CDR1 is MGHRA, CDR2 YSYEKL, per germline. The CDR3 nucleotides are TGCGCCAGCAGCCGGACCGGGACTAGCGGGGGGCGCGGGACAGATACGCAGTATTTT. This translates into CASSRTGTSGGRGTDTQYF.

CDR3 sequence reads: CSAEPYRQGAYGYTF. CDR3 coding DNA: TGCAGCGCCGAGCCTTATCGACAGGGGGCCTATGGCTACACCTTC. The rearrangement links TRBV29-1 to TRBJ1-2, with TRBD1 identical over 10 bases. Germline values: CDR1 SQVTM, CDR2 ANQGSEA. J gave up 4 bases and V 7 bases, and 12 bases lay outside the gene matches. CDR3 length: 15 residues.

The rearrangement uses TRBV9 and TRBJ2-1, with D perhaps TRBD1 (6 bases). With 3 bases removed from V and 0 bases from J, the gap between germline ends came to 10 bases. Germline V lookup: CDR1 SGDLS, CDR2 YYNGEE. The CDR3 consists of 15 residues. This CDR3 reads CASSDDRSSYNEQFF. The CDR3, as DNA: TGTGCCAGCAGCGACGACAGGAGCTCCTACAATGAGCAGTTCTTC.

The chain joins TRBV6-5 to TRBJ2-5; a possible D gene is TRBD1 (6 bases). Trimming took 1 base from V and 1 from J, leaving 7 bases between them. CDR1 is MNHEY and CDR2 is SVGAGI in the germline V gene. The CDR3 consists of 14 residues. This CDR3 is CASSYWDTQETQYF. The DNA of the CDR3 is TGTGCCAGCAGTTACTGGGACACCCAAGAGACCCAGTACTTC.

This chain links TRBV24-1 with TRBJ2-1, with D perhaps TRBD1 (6 bases). Deletions cut 0 bases from V and 4 bases from J, with 12 bases between. This CDR3 spans 16 amino acids. CDR1 is KGHDR and CDR2 is SFDVKD in the germline V gene. CDR3 bases: TGTGCCACCAGTGATTTGCAAGCCAGGGGATACAATGAGCAGTTCTTC. Residues: CATSDLQARGYNEQFF.

The count of this clone is one. V usage is TRBV24-1 and J usage is TRBJ1-5; no definite D call. The CDR3 is made up of 14 amino acids. Germline CDR1 is KGHDR and CDR2 is SFDVKD. The ends were cut back, 7 bases at V and 2 bases at J, with 11 bases in the middle. The CDR3 bases are TGTGCCACCAGCGCTTCGAGGGGCAATCAGCCCCAGCATTTT. The encoded protein is CATSASRGNQPQHF.

V gene TRBV5-6 combines with J gene TRBJ2-1; TRBD2 agrees at 8 bases. CDR1 and CDR2 from the germline V gene are SGHDT and YYEEEE. This CDR3 comprises 17 residues. Trimming at V came to 4 bases and at J to 2 bases, leaving 11 bases not matched to a gene. CDR3 amino acids: CASSHLRTSRAYNEQFF. CDR3 nucleotides: TGTGCCAGCAGCCACCTGAGGACTAGCAGAGCCTACAATGAGCAGTTCTTC. The variable domain in full, with the rest retrieved from reference TRBV5-6 and TRBJ2-1, is DAGVTQSPTHLIKTRGQQVTLRCSPKSGHDTVSWYQQALGQGPQFIFQYYEEEERQRGNFPDRFSGHQFPNYSSELNVNALLLGDSALYLCASSHLRTSRAYNEQFFGPGTRLTVL.

The chain joins TRBV20-1 to TRBJ2-1; TRBD2 matches 10 bases. The germline V gene encodes CDR1 DFQATT and CDR2 SNEGSKA (reference sequence). The CDR3 is 14 residues long. J gave up 7 bases and V 3 bases, and 6 bases lay outside the gene matches. CDR3 sequence: CSASLAGDWNEQFF. As DNA, the CDR3 is TGCAGTGCTAGTCTAGCGGGAGATTGGAATGAGCAGTTCTTC.

The chain employs TRBV30 and TRBJ1-5; TRBD1 might be the D (6 bases). With 2 bases removed from V and 4 bases from J, the gap between germline ends came to 9 bases. Germline V gene lookup returns CDR1 GTSNPN and CDR2 SVGIG (reference sequence). CDR3 length: 13 residues. The CDR3 DNA reads TGTGCCTGGAGTTTTACAGGGAATCAGCCCCAGCATTTT. As protein: CAWSFTGNQPQHF.

CDR3 coding DNA: TGCGCCAGCAGCCCCACAGGGGGCTCCTACGAGCAGTACTTC. It translates to CASSPTGGSYEQYF. The chain couples TRBV5-1 to TRBJ2-7; TRBD1 agrees at 8 bases. There are 14 residues in the CDR3. Trimming removed 4 bases from V and 0 bases from J; junction bases left unmatched: 3. Per germline, CDR1 SGHRS and CDR2 YFSETQ.

The V call is TRBV19, the J call TRBJ2-1; the match to TRBD2 covers 12 bases. Germline V CDR1 and CDR2: LNHDA, SQIVND (reference sequence). The CDR3 totals 18 residues. J lost 4 bases, V lost 5 bases, and 12 bases had no gene match. CDR3 sequence: CASSPRLAGGTGYNEQFF. The DNA of the CDR3 is TGTGCCAGTAGTCCCCGTCTAGCGGGAGGGACCGGATACAATGAGCAGTTCTTC. The whole variable domain, filled in from reference TRBV19 and TRBJ2-1, reads DGGITQSPKYLFRKEGQNVTLSCEQNLNHDAMYWYRQDPGQGLRLIYYSQIVNDFQKGDIAEGYSVSREKKESFPLTVTSAQKNPTAFYLCASSPRLAGGTGYNEQFFGPGTRLTVL.

The gene calls are TRBV9 and TRBJ2-7; 10 nucleotides align to TRBD1. The CDR3 covers 16 residues. The germline CDR1 and CDR2 sequences are SGDLS and YYNGEE. The V and J ends lost 3 bases and 2 bases, in that order; junction bases with no gene match: 8. Written as DNA, the CDR3 is TGTGCCAGCAGCGCAGAACCGGGACAGGGGCCCTACGAGCAGTACTTC. This gives the protein CASSAEPGQGPYEQYF.

The table lists this clone with a count of one. The chain is built from TRBV30 and TRBJ2-3; possible D gene TRBD1, 6 bases. The germline V gene has CDR1 GTSNPN and CDR2 SVGIG (reference sequence). V shed 0 bases and J shed 5 bases, with 9 bases lying between them. This CDR3 has 13 amino acids. For the CDR3, the DNA is TGTGCCTGGAGTGTACAGGGTGTAGATACGCAGTATTTT. This codes for CAWSVQGVDTQYF.

The J gene is TRBJ2-2, the V gene TRBV2; 10 bases fit TRBD1. The trim removed 6 bases at V and 5 bases at J, leaving 3 bases unmatched. The CDR3 runs to 14 residues. Germline lookup yields CDR1 SNHLY and CDR2 FYNNEI. CDR3 protein: CASRGQGGTGELFF. The CDR3 DNA sequence: TGTGCCAGCAGAGGACAGGGGGGGACCGGGGAGCTGTTTTTT.

The chain links TRBV5-1 to TRBJ1-2; D gene unclear. CDR3 length equals 14 residues. Germline CDR1 SGHRS, CDR2 YFSETQ. V lost 4 bases, J lost 2 bases, and 12 bases lay in between. The CDR3 nucleotides read TGCGCCAGCAGCCTGGGCGTGAACAACTATGGCTACACCTTC. As protein: CASSLGVNNYGYTF.

V is TRBV24-1 and J is TRBJ2-3, with 7 bases matching TRBD2. The CDR3 spans 18 residues. Trimming at V came to 3 bases and at J to 0 bases, leaving 11 bases not matched to a gene. The germline CDR1 and CDR2 sequences are KGHDR and SFDVKD. CDR3 nucleotide sequence: TGTGCCACCAGTGATGCTCCCGGGACTAAAACTAGCACAGATACGCAGTATTTT. It codes for CATSDAPGTKTSTDTQYF.

This chain links TRBV30 with TRBJ2-1, with 10 bases aligning to TRBD2. With 2 bases clipped from V and 7 bases from J, the junction kept 8 bases outside the gene matches. The CDR3 is 15 residues long. In germline, CDR1 is GTSNPN, CDR2 SVGIG (reference sequence). The CDR3 DNA is TGTGCCTGGAGTAGAAGCGGGAGGGATCGGAATGAGCAGTTCTTC. Its translation is CAWSRSGRDRNEQFF.

Notes on this clone: Relative to the germline gene, one junction end is altered; a read error may explain this. This chain links TRBV6-6 with TRBJ1-2; 8 bases map to TRBD1. The germline V gene has CDR1 MNHNY and CDR2 SVGAGI (reference sequence). CDR3 length equals 12 residues. The CDR3 DNA reads TGTGCCAGCAGTTTGCAACAGGGGGTCTTCCCCTTC. This sequence encodes CASSLQQGVFPF.

V is TRBV3-1 (or the pseudogene TRBV3-2) and J is TRBJ1-5, with 10 bases matching TRBD1. V was clipped by 1 base and J by 2 bases; unmatched bases: 8. CDR1 is LGHDT and CDR2 is YNNKEL in the germline V gene (reference sequence). The CDR3 sequence is 18 residues long. CDR3 sequence: CASSQAGGQGKRNQPQHF. As DNA, the CDR3 is TGTGCCAGCAGCCAAGCAGGGGGACAGGGGAAGCGCAATCAGCCCCAGCATTTT.

The rearrangement joins TRBV5-5 to TRBJ1-6, with 8 positions matching TRBD1. Germline values: CDR1 SGHKS, CDR2 YYEKEE (reference sequence). Germline trimming cut 1 base from V and 9 bases from J; bases unmatched to any gene: 3. This CDR3 region has 14 residues. The CDR3 protein is CASSLQGAISPLHF. The CDR3 nucleotides are TGTGCCAGCAGCTTGCAGGGGGCAATTTCACCCCTCCACTTT.

This clone has only a few counts. The chain is built from TRBV5-4 and TRBJ2-1; 7 bases are shared with TRBD2. CDR3 length equals 14 residues. CDR1 SGHNT and CDR2 YYREEE come from the germline V gene (reference sequence). V trimming: 5 bases; J trimming: 7 bases; junction bases outside the gene matches: 9. The CDR3 reads CASRGQGGWNEQFF. The DNA for the CDR3 is TGTGCCAGCAGAGGCCAGGGAGGGTGGAATGAGCAGTTCTTC.

The table lists this clone with a count of one. The chain couples TRBV28 to TRBJ2-7, with D perhaps TRBD1 (5 bases). Trimming left V 2 bases short and J 3 bases short, with 8 bases between. The CDR3 is made up of 13 amino acids. Germline CDR1 and CDR2: MDHEN and SYDVKM. CDR3 sequence: CASSLQGNYEQYF. The DNA for the CDR3 is TGTGCCAGCAGTTTACAGGGTAACTACGAGCAGTACTTC.

The chain joins TRBV28 to TRBJ1-1, with D unresolved. This CDR3 spans 13 amino acids. From germline, CDR1 is MDHEN and CDR2 SYDVKM. V shed 7 bases and J shed 0 bases, with 9 bases lying between them. CDR3 DNA: TGTGCCAGCACCAAGAGGGTGAACACTGAAGCTTTCTTT. Translated: CASTKRVNTEAFF.

The chain is built from TRBV10-3 and TRBJ2-7, with a tentative D call TRBD1 (6 bases). The germline gives CDR1 ENHRY, CDR2 SYGVKD. V was pared by 3 bases and J by 4 bases, with 7 bases between. This CDR3 has 12 amino acids. The CDR3 loop reads CAISDQGYEQYF. The CDR3 DNA sequence: TGTGCCATCAGTGATCAGGGGTACGAGCAGTACTTC.

The chain couples TRBV20-1 to TRBJ1-2; D gene unclear. There are 11 residues in the CDR3. Per germline, CDR1 DFQATT and CDR2 SNEGSKA (reference sequence). With 6 bases removed from V and 8 bases from J, the gap between germline ends came to 13 bases. The CDR3 DNA is TGCAGTGCCCCCACGTCGAGGGGCTACACCTTC. Translation: CSAPTSRGYTF.